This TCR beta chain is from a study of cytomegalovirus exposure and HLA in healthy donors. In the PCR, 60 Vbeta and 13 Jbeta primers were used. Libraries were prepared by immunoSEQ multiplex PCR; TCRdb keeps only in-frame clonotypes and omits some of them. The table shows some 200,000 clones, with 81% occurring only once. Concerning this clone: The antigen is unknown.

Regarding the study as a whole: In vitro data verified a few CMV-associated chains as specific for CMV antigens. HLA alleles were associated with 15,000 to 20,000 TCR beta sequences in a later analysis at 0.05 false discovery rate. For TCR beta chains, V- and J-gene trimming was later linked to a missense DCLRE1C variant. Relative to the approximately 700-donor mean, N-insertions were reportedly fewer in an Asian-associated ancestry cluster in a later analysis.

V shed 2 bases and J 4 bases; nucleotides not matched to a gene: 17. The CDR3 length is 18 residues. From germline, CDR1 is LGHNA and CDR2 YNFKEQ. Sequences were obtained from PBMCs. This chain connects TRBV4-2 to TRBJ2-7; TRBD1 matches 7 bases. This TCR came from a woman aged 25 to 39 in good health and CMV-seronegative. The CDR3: CASSQQGSGQAFSYEQYF. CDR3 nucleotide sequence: TGTGCCAGCAGCCAACAAGGGTCTGGACAGGCCTTTTCTTACGAGCAGTACTTC.